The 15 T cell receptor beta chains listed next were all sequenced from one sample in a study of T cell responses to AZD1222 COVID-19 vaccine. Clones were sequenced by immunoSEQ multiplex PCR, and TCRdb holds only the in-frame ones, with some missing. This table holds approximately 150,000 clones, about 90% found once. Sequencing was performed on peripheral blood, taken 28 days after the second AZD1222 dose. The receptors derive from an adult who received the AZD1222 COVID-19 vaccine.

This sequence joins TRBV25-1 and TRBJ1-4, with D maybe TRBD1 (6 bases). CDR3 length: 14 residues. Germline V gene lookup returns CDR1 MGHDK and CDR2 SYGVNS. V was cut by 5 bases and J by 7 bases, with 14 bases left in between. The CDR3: CASSNFRDTEKLFF. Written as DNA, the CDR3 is TGTGCCAGCAGTAACTTCCGGGACACTGAAAAACTGTTTTTT.

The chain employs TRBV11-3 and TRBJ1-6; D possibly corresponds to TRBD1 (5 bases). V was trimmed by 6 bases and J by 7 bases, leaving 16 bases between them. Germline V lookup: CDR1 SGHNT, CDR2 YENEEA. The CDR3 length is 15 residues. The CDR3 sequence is CASSLWGRVNSPLHF. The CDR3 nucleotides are TGTGCCAGCAGTCTCTGGGGCAGGGTGAATTCACCCCTCCACTTT.

CDR3 sequence: CASSNYMGAFNSPLHF. The CDR3 DNA is TGTGCCAGTAGTAACTATATGGGGGCCTTTAATTCACCCCTCCACTTT. The V gene is TRBV19, the J gene TRBJ1-6, with D possibly TRBD1 on 6 matching bases. Looked up from germline, CDR1 is LNHDA and CDR2 is SQIVND (reference sequence). V lost 4 bases to trimming and J lost 6 bases, with 16 bases between them. The CDR3 loop spans 16 amino acids.

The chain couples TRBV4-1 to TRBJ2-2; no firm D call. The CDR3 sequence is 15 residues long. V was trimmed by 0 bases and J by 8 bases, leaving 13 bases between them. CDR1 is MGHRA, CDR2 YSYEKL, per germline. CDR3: CASSQDHGLTGELFF. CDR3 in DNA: TGCGCCAGCAGCCAAGATCACGGCCTTACAGGGGAGCTGTTTTTT.

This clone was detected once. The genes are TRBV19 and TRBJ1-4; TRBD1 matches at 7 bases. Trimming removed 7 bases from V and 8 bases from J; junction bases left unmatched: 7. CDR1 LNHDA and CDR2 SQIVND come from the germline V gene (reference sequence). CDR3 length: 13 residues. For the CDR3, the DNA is TGTGCCAGTAACACTCAGGGGGGGGAAAAACTGTTTTTT. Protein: CASNTQGGEKLFF.

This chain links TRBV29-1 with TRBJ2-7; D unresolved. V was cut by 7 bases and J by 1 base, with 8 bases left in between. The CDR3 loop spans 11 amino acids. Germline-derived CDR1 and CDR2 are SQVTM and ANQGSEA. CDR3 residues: CSGGTSYEQYF. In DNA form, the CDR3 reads TGCAGCGGGGGAACATCCTACGAGCAGTACTTC.

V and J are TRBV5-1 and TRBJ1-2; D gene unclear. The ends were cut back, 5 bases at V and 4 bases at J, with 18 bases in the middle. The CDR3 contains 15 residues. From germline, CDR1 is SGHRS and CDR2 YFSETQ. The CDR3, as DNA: TGCGCCAGCAGTATCGCTCCAGAATCCTCCTATGGCTACACCTTC. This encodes CASSIAPESSYGYTF. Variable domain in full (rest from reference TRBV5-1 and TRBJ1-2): KAGVTQTPRYLIKTRGQQVTLSCSPISGHRSVSWYQQTPGQGLQFLFEYFSETQRNKGNFPGRFSGRQFSNSRSEMNVSTLELGDSALYLCASSIAPESSYGYTFGSGTRLTVV.

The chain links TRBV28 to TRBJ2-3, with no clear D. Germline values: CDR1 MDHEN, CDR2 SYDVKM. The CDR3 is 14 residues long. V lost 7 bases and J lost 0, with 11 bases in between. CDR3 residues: CASIPEPSTDTQYF. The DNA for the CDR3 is TGTGCCAGCATACCCGAACCCAGCACAGATACGCAGTATTTT. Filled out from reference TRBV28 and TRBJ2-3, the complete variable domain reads DVKVTQSSRYLVKRTGEKVFLECVQDMDHENMFWYRQDPGLGLRLIYFSYDVKMKEKGDIPEGYSVSREKKERFSLILESASTNQTSMYLCASIPEPSTDTQYFGPGTRLTVL.

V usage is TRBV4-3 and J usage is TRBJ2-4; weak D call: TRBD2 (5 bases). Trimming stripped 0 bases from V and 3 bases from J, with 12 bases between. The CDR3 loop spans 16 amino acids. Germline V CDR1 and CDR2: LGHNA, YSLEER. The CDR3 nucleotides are TGCGCCAGCAGCCAAGAATTAGGTGCGGGCAAAAACATTCAGTACTTC. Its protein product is CASSQELGAGKNIQYF.

CDR3 sequence: CASSVNGGGGPTDTQYF. CDR3 DNA sequence: TGCGCCAGCAGCGTGAACGGGGGCGGGGGACCCACAGATACGCAGTATTTT. This sequence joins TRBV5-1 and TRBJ2-3, with D perhaps matching TRBD2 (7 bases). The CDR3 runs 17 residues. Deletions cut 4 bases from V and 2 bases from J, with 20 bases between. The germline gives CDR1 SGHRS, CDR2 YFSETQ.

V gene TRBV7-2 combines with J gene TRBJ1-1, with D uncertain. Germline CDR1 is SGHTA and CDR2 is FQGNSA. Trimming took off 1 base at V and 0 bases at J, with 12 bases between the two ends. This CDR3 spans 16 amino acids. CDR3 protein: CASSLDSSGMNTEAFF. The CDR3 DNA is TGTGCCAGCAGCTTAGATTCTTCAGGCATGAACACTGAAGCTTTCTTT.

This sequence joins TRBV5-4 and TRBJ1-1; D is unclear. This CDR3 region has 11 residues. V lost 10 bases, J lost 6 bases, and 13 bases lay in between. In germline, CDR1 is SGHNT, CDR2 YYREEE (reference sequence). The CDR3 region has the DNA TGTGCCTACTTAATAGGAGCTGAAGCTTTCTTT. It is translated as CAYLIGAEAFF.

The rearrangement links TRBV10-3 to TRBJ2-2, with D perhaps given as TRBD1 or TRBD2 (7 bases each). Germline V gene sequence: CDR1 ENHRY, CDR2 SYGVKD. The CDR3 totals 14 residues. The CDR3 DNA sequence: TGTGCAACAGGGGCAGGGAGGGACACCGGGGAGCTGTTTTTT. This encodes CATGAGRDTGELFF.

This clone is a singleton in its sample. The CDR3 is CASSLGPKTGGIYNEQFF. CDR3 DNA sequence: TGTGCCAGCAGCCTGGGACCCAAAACAGGAGGGATTTACAATGAGCAGTTCTTC. The chain combines TRBV5-5 with TRBJ2-1, with a possible D match to TRBD2 (6 bases). The CDR3 extends over 18 amino acids. Trimming stripped 4 bases from V and 4 bases from J, with 24 bases between. From germline, CDR1 is SGHKS and CDR2 YYEKEE (reference sequence).

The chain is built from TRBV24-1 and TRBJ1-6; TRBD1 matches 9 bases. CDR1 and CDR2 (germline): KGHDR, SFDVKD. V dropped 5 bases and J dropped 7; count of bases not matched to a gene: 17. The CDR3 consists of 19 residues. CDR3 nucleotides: TGTGCCACCAGTGGATCCGGGACAGGGTTTGCCCTTGCCAATTCACCCCTCCACTTT. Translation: CATSGSGTGFALANSPLHF.